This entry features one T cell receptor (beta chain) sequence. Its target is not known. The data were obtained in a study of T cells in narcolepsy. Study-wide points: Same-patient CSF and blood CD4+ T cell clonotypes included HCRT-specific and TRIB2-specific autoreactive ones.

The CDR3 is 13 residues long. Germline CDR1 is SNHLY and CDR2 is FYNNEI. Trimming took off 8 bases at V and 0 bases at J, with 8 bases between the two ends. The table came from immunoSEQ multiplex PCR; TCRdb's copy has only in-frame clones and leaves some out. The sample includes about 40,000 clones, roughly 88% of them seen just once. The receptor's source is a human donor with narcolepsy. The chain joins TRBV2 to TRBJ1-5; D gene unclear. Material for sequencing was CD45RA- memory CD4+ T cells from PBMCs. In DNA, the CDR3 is TGTGCCAGCCGGAGGGCTAGCAATCAGCCCCAGCATTTT. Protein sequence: CASRRASNQPQHF.